This TCR beta chain was recovered during a study of spatial heterogeneity in lung cancer. Across the study: Each distinct TCR and UMI combination averaged more than ten appearances in raw reads.

The time point denotes: sample taken at primary tumor resection. The donors were 72 patients with non-small cell lung cancer that was early-stage and untreated. Whole RNA, isolated from tumor, nontumor lung or frozen PBMC, was sequenced without prior sorting. This clonotype has only one observation. The V and J ends lost 5 bases and 5 bases, in that order; junction bases with no gene match: 3. The CDR3 loop spans 13 amino acids. Germline V gene data show CDR1 as LNHDA and CDR2 as SQIVND (reference sequence). TCRdb itself ran the 5' RACE reads through MiXCR, one entry per CDR3 protein. This table has roughly 39,000 distinct CDR3 sequences, nearly 7% appearing once.

The chain is built from TRBV19 and TRBJ2-7, with 10 bases lining up with TRBD2. The source material was PBMCs, sampled at surgery. This TCR derives from a female donor with early-stage non-small cell lung cancer. Here the CDR3 reads CASSRTSGHEQYF. Written as DNA, the CDR3 is TGTGCCAGTAGTCGGACTAGCGGACACGAGCAGTACTTC.